The rows below give T cell receptor beta chains drawn from one sample of a study of radiotherapy plus CTLA-4 blockade in lung cancer. Profiled with immunoSEQ multiplex PCR; TCRdb holds only in-frame clones, not every one. The sample has around 110,000 clones, under 90% seen once. Here the sequenced sample was peripheral blood, taken from a patient treated with radiotherapy plus ipilimumab. The receptors stem from a human donor with non-small cell lung cancer that progressed on radiotherapy plus ipilimumab. Some clones in this sample may be carry-over from other donors' samples. Each CDR3 is given with its conserved first and last residue. D genes are given only for firm matches. Expanded clones get a size class; other rows say once, few or many, or leave the size out.

v_call: TRBV5-1; d_call: NA; j_call: TRBJ1-1; clone_size: NA; cdr3_nt: TGCGCCAGCAGCTTTGGAGGGGGAAACACTGAAGCTTTCTTT; cdr3_aa: CASSFGGGNTEAFF
v_call: TRBV7-9; d_call: NA; j_call: TRBJ2-2; clone_size: NA; cdr3_nt: TGTGCCAGCAGCTTCAACACCGGGGAGCTGTTTTTT; cdr3_aa: CASSFNTGELFF
v_call: TRBV7-2; d_call: TRBD2; j_call: TRBJ2-5; clone_size: NA; cdr3_nt: TGTGCCAGCAGCTTAGCGACTAGCGGGGGGGTTCGGTACTTC; cdr3_aa: CASSLATSGGVRYF
v_call: TRBV7-9; d_call: NA; j_call: TRBJ2-3; clone_size: once; cdr3_nt: TGTGCCAGCAGCTTAGGGTCCCCGCCTTTCACAGATACGCAGTATTTT; cdr3_aa: CASSLGSPPFTDTQYF
v_call: TRBV7-2; d_call: TRBD1; j_call: TRBJ1-3; clone_size: NA; cdr3_nt: TGTGCCAGCAGCTTTTACAGGGGAGCAGGAAACACCATATATTTT; cdr3_aa: CASSFYRGAGNTIYF
v_call: TRBV7-2; d_call: NA; j_call: TRBJ1-1; clone_size: NA; cdr3_nt: TGTGCCAGCAGCTTAGGATCGGTGGTGAACACTGAAGCTTTCTTT; cdr3_aa: CASSLGSVVNTEAFF
v_call: TRBV12-5; d_call: TRBD1; j_call: TRBJ2-5; clone_size: once; cdr3_nt: TGTGCTAGTGGTGTGACAGGGGTAGAGACCCAGTACTTC; cdr3_aa: CASGVTGVETQYF
v_call: TRBV4-3; d_call: NA; j_call: TRBJ1-5; clone_size: NA; cdr3_nt: TGCGCCAGCAGCCAGGGCAGGGGTAGGAATCAGCCCCAGCATTTT; cdr3_aa: CASSQGRGRNQPQHF
v_call: TRBV9; d_call: NA; j_call: TRBJ2-7; clone_size: once; cdr3_nt: TGTGCCAGCAGCCGACCTACCCGATCGGGCGACTACGAGCAGTACTTC; cdr3_aa: CASSRPTRSGDYEQYF
v_call: TRBV19; d_call: NA; j_call: TRBJ1-5; clone_size: NA; cdr3_nt: TGTGCCAGTAGTATTCGGCGGAATCAGCCCCAGCATTTT; cdr3_aa: CASSIRRNQPQHF
v_call: TRBV4-2; d_call: TRBD2; j_call: TRBJ2-3; clone_size: NA; cdr3_nt: TGTGCCAGCAGCCAAGTTGGGCTAGCGGGGGGGATGGATACGCAGTATTTT; cdr3_aa: CASSQVGLAGGMDTQYF
v_call: TRBV18; d_call: NA; j_call: TRBJ1-2; clone_size: NA; cdr3_nt: TGTGCCAGCTCACCACCGCAGCAAATAGCTAACTATGGCTACACCTTC; cdr3_aa: CASSPPQQIANYGYTF
v_call: TRBV25-1; d_call: TRBD1; j_call: TRBJ2-3; clone_size: few; cdr3_nt: TGTGCCAGCAGTGGGGGACAGGGGCGAACAGATACGCAGTATTTT; cdr3_aa: CASSGGQGRTDTQYF
v_call: TRBV28; d_call: NA; j_call: TRBJ1-2; clone_size: few; cdr3_nt: TGTGCCAGCAGTTTCATTGATGGTCAGGGTGGCTACACCTTC; cdr3_aa: CASSFIDGQGGYTF